These 22 T cell receptor beta chains came from one sample sequenced in a study of cytomegalovirus exposure and HLA in healthy donors. The study ran its PCR with 60 Vbeta and 13 Jbeta primers. Data came from immunoSEQ multiplex PCR; TCRdb stores just in-frame clones and leaves some out. This table has roughly 150,000 clones, over 70% appearing once. Sequencing input: PBMCs. Receptors originate from a male donor in good health and CMV-seronegative.

V gene TRBV25-1 combines with J gene TRBJ1-4, with TRBD1 matching over 9 bases. After removal of 5 bases from V and 6 bases from J, the junction contained 4 bases not matched to a gene. Germline V gives CDR1 MGHDK, CDR2 SYGVNS. The CDR3 has 14 residues. The CDR3 DNA reads as TGTGCCAGCAGTACGACAGGGGGTGATGAAAAACTGTTTTTT. Amino acids: CASSTTGGDEKLFF.

The sample holds one count of this clone. V gene TRBV29-1 combines with J gene TRBJ1-3; D is undetermined. The CDR3 consists of 11 residues. V lost 6 bases and J 2 bases, leaving 5 bases between the germline ends. The germline V gene encodes CDR1 SQVTM and CDR2 ANQGSEA. The CDR3 spells CSVRAGNTIYF. For the CDR3, the DNA is TGCAGCGTCCGTGCTGGAAACACCATATATTTT.

J is TRBJ1-2 and V is TRBV28, with D unresolved. Germline CDR1 reads MDHEN; CDR2 reads SYDVKM. CDR3 length equals 12 residues. V lost 6 bases to trimming and J lost 5 bases, with 10 bases between them. CDR3 loop: CASSRPTYGYTF. CDR3 in DNA: TGTGCCAGCAGCCGCCCGACTTATGGCTACACCTTC.

This clone was counted a few times. The chain is built from TRBV27 and TRBJ2-1; possibly TRBD1 for D (5 bases). CDR3 length: 16 residues. With 6 bases removed from V and 4 bases from J, the gap between germline ends came to 19 bases. Germline values: CDR1 MNHEY, CDR2 SMNVEV (reference sequence). CDR3 in DNA: TGTGCCAGCAGCCCACCCGACAGCAGAATTTACAATGAGCAGTTCTTC. It codes for CASSPPDSRIYNEQFF.

The chain employs TRBV4-3 and TRBJ2-2; tentatively, D is TRBD1 (5 bases). The CDR3 has 15 amino acids. Deletions cut 1 base from V and 0 bases from J, with 6 bases between. Germline-derived CDR1 and CDR2 are LGHNA and YSLEER. The CDR3 nucleotides read TGCGCCAGCAGCCAAGGGACACCGAACACCGGGGAGCTGTTTTTT. Translating gives CASSQGTPNTGELFF.

The rearrangement joins TRBV27 to TRBJ1-6; D not resolved. CDR3 size: 15 residues. CDR1 MNHEY and CDR2 SMNVEV come from the germline V gene (reference sequence). With 5 bases removed from V and 3 bases from J, the gap between germline ends came to 11 bases. The CDR3 bases are TGTGCCAGCAGTGCCCGACTCAACTATAATTCACCCCTCCACTTT. This encodes CASSARLNYNSPLHF.

This clone turned up a few times. Other DNA sequences from this sample encode an identical CDR3 as well. The chain recombines TRBV30 with TRBJ1-5; D not certain. Trimming removed 0 bases from V and 1 base from J, with 4 bases in between. The CDR3 spans 13 residues. Germline CDR1 GTSNPN, CDR2 SVGIG (reference sequence). The CDR3 sequence is CAWSVQSNQPQHF. The CDR3 region has the DNA TGTGCCTGGAGTGTACAGAGCAATCAGCCCCAGCATTTT.

V and J are TRBV1 and TRBJ2-3; TRBD2, the D gene given by the table, was not confirmed from the DNA. TRBV1 is noted as a pseudogene. This CDR3 is 17 amino acids long. The CDR3 DNA sequence: TGCACCAGCAGCCAAGATTGTGATTGCACTAGCACAGATACGCAGTATTTT. Encoded protein: CTSSQDCDCTSTDTQYF.

In regard to this clone: The same CDR3 is also encoded by other DNA sequences in this sample. The V gene is TRBV6-1, the J gene TRBJ1-5; the match to TRBD1 covers 7 bases. Germline V lookup: CDR1 MNHNS, CDR2 SASEGT. The CDR3 has 13 residues. The trim removed 6 bases at V and 13 bases at J, leaving 12 bases unmatched. The CDR3 region is CASSGTQGSPQHF. The CDR3 nucleotides read TGTGCCAGCAGCGGTACACAGGGGTCGCCTCAGCATTTT.

This clone was observed a few times. This rearrangement joins TRBV4-3 to TRBJ1-1, with D perhaps TRBD1 (5 bases). Germline values: CDR1 LGHNA, CDR2 YSLEER. Trimming removed 3 bases at V and 5 bases at J, with 16 bases between. This CDR3 comprises 15 residues. The CDR3 DNA reads as TGCGCCAGCAGCCAGTCCGTCCAGGGAGGAACTGAAGCTTTCTTT. Its protein product is CASSQSVQGGTEAFF.

The chain is built from TRBV4-1 and TRBJ2-7, with D perhaps matching TRBD2 (5 bases). This CDR3 has 15 amino acids. Trimming removed 2 bases at V and 4 bases at J, with 15 bases between. Germline-derived CDR1 and CDR2 are MGHRA and YSYEKL. CDR3 sequence (DNA): TGCGCCAGCAGCCAACCTACTAGAGGGCGGTACGAGCAGTACTTC. It encodes CASSQPTRGRYEQYF.

V and J are TRBV5-1 and TRBJ2-7, with 9 bases matching TRBD1. V shed 2 bases, J shed 2 bases, and the junction held 5 bases outside the gene matches. There are 15 residues in the CDR3. Germline V gene lookup returns CDR1 SGHRS and CDR2 YFSETQ. CDR3 sequence reads: CASSFGDRATYEQYF. The CDR3 bases are TGCGCCAGCAGCTTTGGGGACAGGGCAACCTACGAGCAGTACTTC.

The rearrangement links TRBV4-3 to TRBJ2-2, with a weak D call TRBD1 (5 bases). There are 15 residues in the CDR3. Trimming removed 0 bases from V and 8 bases from J, with 13 bases in between. Germline V gene lookup returns CDR1 LGHNA and CDR2 YSLEER. DNA of the CDR3: TGCGCCAGCAGCCAAGAAGGGGCCCGCCCAGGGGAGCTGTTTTTT. Amino acids: CASSQEGARPGELFF.

The rearrangement joins TRBV6-4 to TRBJ2-7; no firm D call. V was clipped by 11 bases and J by 0 bases, with 14 bases between them. This CDR3 is built from 13 residues. Germline values: CDR1 MRHNA, CDR2 SNTAGT. CDR3 loop: CAVPPGSSYEQYF. In nucleotides, the CDR3 is TGTGCCGTCCCCCCGGGTTCCTCCTACGAGCAGTACTTC.

CDR3 nucleotide sequence: TGTGCCAGCAGTACAACAGGGTCTGGAAATCAGCCCCAGCATTTT. Amino acid sequence: CASSTTGSGNQPQHF. This chain links TRBV28 with TRBJ1-5; TRBD1 might be the D (6 bases). Germline V gene sequence: CDR1 MDHEN, CDR2 SYDVKM. The CDR3 is 15 residues long. Trimming removed 5 bases from V and 4 bases from J, with 15 bases in between. Together with reference TRBV28 and TRBJ1-5, the CDR3 gives the full variable domain: DVKVTQSSRYLVKRTGEKVFLECVQDMDHENMFWYRQDPGLGLRLIYFSYDVKMKEKGDIPEGYSVSREKKERFSLILESASTNQTSMYLCASSTTGSGNQPQHFGDGTRLSIL.

This chain connects TRBV6-1 to TRBJ2-7, with 9 bases lining up with TRBD1. Germline CDR1 reads MNHNS; CDR2 reads SASEGT. The CDR3 contains 14 residues. V lost 7 bases, J lost 0 bases, and 4 bases stayed unmatched. CDR3 protein: CASTTGGFSYEQYF. CDR3 sequence (DNA): TGTGCCAGCACGACAGGGGGATTCTCCTACGAGCAGTACTTC.

This chain links TRBV5-4 with TRBJ2-1; 8 bases are shared with TRBD2. CDR1 and CDR2 (germline): SGHNT, YYREEE (reference sequence). This CDR3 is built from 17 residues. The trim removed 1 base at V and 2 bases at J, leaving 8 bases unmatched. CDR3 sequence (DNA): TGTGCCAGCAGCTTGCAGGCTAGCGGGCCTACCTACAATGAGCAGTTCTTC. Protein: CASSLQASGPTYNEQFF.

The chain couples TRBV6-6 to TRBJ2-5, with a weak D call TRBD1 (5 bases). With 6 bases removed from V and 1 base from J, the gap between germline ends came to 12 bases. The germline gives CDR1 MNHNY, CDR2 SVGAGI (reference sequence). The CDR3 spans 14 residues. The CDR3 sequence is CASRHTGAQETQYF. CDR3 sequence (DNA): TGTGCCAGCAGACATACAGGCGCCCAAGAGACCCAGTACTTC.

This clone was observed a handful of times. The chain employs TRBV19 and TRBJ2-1; TRBD2 might be the D (5 bases). The V and J ends lost 4 bases and 1 base respectively, with 11 bases between them. The CDR3 has 15 residues. CDR1 and CDR2 from the germline V gene are LNHDA and SQIVND (reference sequence). DNA of the CDR3: TGTGCCAGTAGTACCCAGGAGGTTTCCTACAATGAGCAGTTCTTC. Residues: CASSTQEVSYNEQFF.

This chain joins TRBV5-6 and TRBJ2-7; D is uncertain. From germline, CDR1 is SGHDT and CDR2 YYEEEE. With 4 bases removed from V and 2 bases from J, the gap between germline ends came to 10 bases. The CDR3 consists of 13 residues. The CDR3 region is CASSIRYTYEQYF. CDR3 nucleotide sequence: TGTGCCAGCAGCATCAGGTACACCTACGAGCAGTACTTC.

The chain recombines TRBV9 with TRBJ2-1, with 9 bases identical to TRBD2. V gave up 3 bases and J gave up 0 bases; unmatched junction bases: 4. CDR1 SGDLS and CDR2 YYNGEE come from the germline V gene. CDR3 length: 16 residues. The DNA for the CDR3 is TGTGCCAGCAGCGCACGTAGCGGGAGCTCCTACAATGAGCAGTTCTTC. The encoded protein is CASSARSGSSYNEQFF.

This CDR3 reads CASSLLEGASTEAFF. The CDR3 bases are TGCGCCAGCAGCTTGCTAGAAGGGGCGAGCACTGAAGCTTTCTTT. The chain carries TRBV5-1 and TRBJ1-1; possible D gene TRBD1, 5 bases. Deletions cut 1 base from V and 4 bases from J, with 14 bases between. Germline values: CDR1 SGHRS, CDR2 YFSETQ. The CDR3 runs 15 residues. Complete variable domain (other parts from reference TRBV5-1 and TRBJ1-1): KAGVTQTPRYLIKTRGQQVTLSCSPISGHRSVSWYQQTPGQGLQFLFEYFSETQRNKGNFPGRFSGRQFSNSRSEMNVSTLELGDSALYLCASSLLEGASTEAFFGQGTRLTVV.